The 2 T cell receptor beta chains below all came from one sample that was sequenced in a study of neurological immune-mediated disorders. TCRdb itself ran the 5' RACE reads through MiXCR, one entry per CDR3 protein. The sample includes over 35,000 distinct CDR3 sequences, roughly 12% seen only once; the top ten take roughly 1.3%. The sample was PBMCs. Receptors were obtained from a female donor in good health.

This clonotype was picked up many times. This rearrangement joins TRBV7-8 to TRBJ2-2, with 7 bases lining up with TRBD1. Trimming took 3 bases from V and 5 from J; bases not matched to a gene: 6. Germline values: CDR1 SGHVS, CDR2 FQNEAQ. This CDR3 region has 15 residues. The CDR3 loop reads CASSFWAGGTGELFF. DNA for the CDR3: TGTGCCAGCAGCTTTTGGGCAGGGGGAACCGGGGAGCTGTTTTTT.

This clonotype was observed many times. The chain carries TRBV7-9 and TRBJ1-2; TRBD1 aligns across 7 bases. The junction had 13 bases not matched to a gene; V was cut back by 5 bases and J by 7 bases. CDR1 and CDR2 (germline): SEHNR, FQNEAQ (reference sequence). The CDR3 has 15 amino acids. CDR3 in DNA: TGTGCCAGCAGCCTCTCCGGCGGAGGGGGCTTTGGCTACACCTTC. It is translated as CASSLSGGGGFGYTF.